This note documents a single T cell receptor (beta chain) sequence. What this receptor recognizes is not known. It has no much larger one-base neighbor in the sample; base qualities were not kept. These data belong to a study of blood T cell repertoires in COVID-19 (dated by TCRdb to 2019 to 2021). General notes on the study: Collaborator samples came from the United States, Italy and Spain and covered acute and convalescent phases of COVID-19. The material from the prospective study consisted of cDNA or gDNA derived from T cells, B-cell-depleted T cells, or PBMCs. Subjects who had been exposed to COVID-19, were actively infected with it, or had recovered from it provided the deeply sampled blood TCRbeta repertoires that made up the dataset. The repertoires were released in a freely available public database intended as a resource for research on the immune response to SARS-CoV-2. Samples were obtained from the ongoing ImmuneRACE study (first 160 participants) and from about 1,300 subjects provided by 6 global collaborators. The sample metadata nearly always contained a de-identified subject ID, COVID-19 status, age in years and sex. Where available, HLA class I and class II types were taken from metadata supplied by the sample provider and were not determined by assay-based typing. General conclusions and limits of the study: The quantity of clinical and demographic metadata differed by source and by participant and was supplied without curation.

V loses 3 bases at its end and J loses 4 bases; junction bases beyond the gene matches: 3. CDR1 and CDR2, per the germline V gene, are SGHRS and YFSETQ. Spanning cysteine to phenylalanine, the CDR3 consists of 14 amino acids. Just the 42-base CDR3 DNA is kept, in frame starting at base 1. The collaborating institutions used their own protocols to collect whole blood in K2EDTA tubes. For TCRbeta analysis, collaborator samples were shipped as frozen whole blood, as isolated PBMCs, or as DNA extracted from either sample type. TCRbeta CDR3 regions were amplified from genomic DNA by means of the immunoSEQ Assay, a bias-controlled multiplex PCR. As for the authors' bioinformatics: Nucleated cell counts per sample were estimated from amplification of reference gene primers within the assay. To quantify the absolute abundance of each unique TCRbeta CDR3 rearrangement, sequence reads were collapsed and filtered. For each sample, productive Simpson clonality was calculated as the square root of Simpson's diversity index over productive rearrangements. In its TCRdb copy, this immuneACCESS table keeps in-frame sequences only and misses some clones. Where compared with another copy, unresolved V genes explain less than half of these, and the others have no known cause. From that table come the V and J calls and clone size; the DNA was used to work out D and trimming. The sample profile shows 150,000 to 200,000 clones; 86% of them were found once. The leading ten clones occupy roughly 8% of the sample.

Input material: peripheral blood. The receptor was derived from a man in his sixties with acute or convalescent COVID-19. Here the chain combines TRBV5-1 and TRBJ1-4, with 7 central nucleotides matching TRBD1. The CDR3 region: CASSSGGDNEKLFF. The base sequence is TGCGCCAGCAGCTCAGGGGGAGATAATGAAAAACTGTTTTTT.